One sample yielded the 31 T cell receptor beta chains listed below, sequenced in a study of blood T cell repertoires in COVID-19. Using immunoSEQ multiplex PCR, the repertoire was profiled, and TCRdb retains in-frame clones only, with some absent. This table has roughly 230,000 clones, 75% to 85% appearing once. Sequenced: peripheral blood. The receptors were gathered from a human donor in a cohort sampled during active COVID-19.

For the CDR3, the DNA is TGCGCCAGCAGCCAAGAACCTAGCGCAGCCTACGAGCAGTACTTC. It yields the protein CASSQEPSAAYEQYF. This chain links TRBV4-1 with TRBJ2-7; D perhaps matches TRBD2 (6 bases). In germline, CDR1 is MGHRA, CDR2 YSYEKL. V lost 0 bases, J lost 2 bases, and 11 bases lay in between. The CDR3 loop spans 15 amino acids.

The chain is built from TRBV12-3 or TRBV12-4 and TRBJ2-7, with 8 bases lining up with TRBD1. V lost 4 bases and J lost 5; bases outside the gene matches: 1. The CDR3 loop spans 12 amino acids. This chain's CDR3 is CASSSDRDEQYF. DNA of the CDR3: TGTGCCAGCAGTTCGGACAGGGACGAGCAGTACTTC.

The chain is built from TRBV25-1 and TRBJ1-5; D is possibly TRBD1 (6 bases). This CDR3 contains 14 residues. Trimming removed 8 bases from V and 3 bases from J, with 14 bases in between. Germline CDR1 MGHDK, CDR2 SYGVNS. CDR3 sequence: CASSETGNNQPQHF. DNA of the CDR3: TGTGCCAGCTCGGAGACAGGAAACAATCAGCCCCAGCATTTT.

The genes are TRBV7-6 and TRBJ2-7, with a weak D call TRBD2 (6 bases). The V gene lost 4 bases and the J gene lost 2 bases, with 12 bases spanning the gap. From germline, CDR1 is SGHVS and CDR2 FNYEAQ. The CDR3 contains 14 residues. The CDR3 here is CASSSGTGAYEQYF. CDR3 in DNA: TGTGCCAGCAGCTCCGGGACGGGAGCCTACGAGCAGTACTTC.

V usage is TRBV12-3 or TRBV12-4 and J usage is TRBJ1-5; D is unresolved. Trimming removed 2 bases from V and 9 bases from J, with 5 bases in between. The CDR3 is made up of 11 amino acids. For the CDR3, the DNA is TGTGCCAGCAGTTTAATCGGGCCCCAGCATTTT. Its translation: CASSLIGPQHF.

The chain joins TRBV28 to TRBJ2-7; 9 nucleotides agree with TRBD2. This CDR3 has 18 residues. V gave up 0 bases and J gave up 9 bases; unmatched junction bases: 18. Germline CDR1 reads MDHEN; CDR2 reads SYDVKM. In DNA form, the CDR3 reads TGTGCCAGCAGTTTATGGTATCTCAAAACTAGCGGGTCAGGTCGGCAGTACTTC. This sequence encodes CASSLWYLKTSGSGRQYF.

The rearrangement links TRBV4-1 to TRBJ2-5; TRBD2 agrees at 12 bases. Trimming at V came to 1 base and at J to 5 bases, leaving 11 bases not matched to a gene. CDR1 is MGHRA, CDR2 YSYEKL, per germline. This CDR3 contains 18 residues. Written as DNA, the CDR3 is TGCGCCAGCAGCCAAGGAGGGACTAGCGGGCCACTCCAGGAGACCCAGTACTTC. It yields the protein CASSQGGTSGPLQETQYF.

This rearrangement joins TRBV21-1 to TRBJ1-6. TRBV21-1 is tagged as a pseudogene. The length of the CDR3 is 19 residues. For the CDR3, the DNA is TGTGCCAGCAGCAAAGGTGTTTTGTGTCGGGAGCAGATTAATTCACCCCTCCACTTT. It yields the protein CASSKGVLCREQINSPLHF.

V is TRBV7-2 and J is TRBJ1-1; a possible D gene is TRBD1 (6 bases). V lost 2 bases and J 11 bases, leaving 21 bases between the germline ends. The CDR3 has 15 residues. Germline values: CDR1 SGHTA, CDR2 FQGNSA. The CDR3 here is CASSLNFGQGSLAFF. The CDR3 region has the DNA TGTGCCAGCAGCTTAAATTTCGGCCAGGGGTCCCTGGCTTTCTTT.

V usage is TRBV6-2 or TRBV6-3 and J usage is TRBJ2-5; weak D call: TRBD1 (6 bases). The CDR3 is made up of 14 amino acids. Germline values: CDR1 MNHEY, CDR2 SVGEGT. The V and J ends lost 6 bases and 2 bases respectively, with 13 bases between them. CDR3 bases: TGTGCCAGCAGCGCCCGCGGACAGCAAGAGACCCAGTACTTC. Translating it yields CASSARGQQETQYF.

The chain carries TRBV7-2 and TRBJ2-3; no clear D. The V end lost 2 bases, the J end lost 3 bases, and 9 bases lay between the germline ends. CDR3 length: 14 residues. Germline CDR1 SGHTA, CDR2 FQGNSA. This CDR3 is CASSLNLGTDTQYF. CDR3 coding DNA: TGTGCCAGCAGCTTAAATCTCGGTACAGATACGCAGTATTTT. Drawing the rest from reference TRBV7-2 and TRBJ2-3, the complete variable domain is GAGVSQSPSNKVTEKGKDVELRCDPISGHTALYWYRQSLGQGLEFLIYFQGNSAPDKSGLPSDRFSAERTGGSVSTLTIQRTQQEDSAVYLCASSLNLGTDTQYFGPGTRLTVL.

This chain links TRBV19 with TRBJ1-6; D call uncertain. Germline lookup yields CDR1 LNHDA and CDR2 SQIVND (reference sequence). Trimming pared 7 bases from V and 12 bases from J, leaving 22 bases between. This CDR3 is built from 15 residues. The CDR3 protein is CASNHPGSQRIPLHF. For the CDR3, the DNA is TGTGCCAGTAATCATCCGGGGTCCCAACGAATACCCCTCCACTTT. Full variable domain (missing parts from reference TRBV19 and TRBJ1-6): DGGITQSPKYLFRKEGQNVTLSCEQNLNHDAMYWYRQDPGQGLRLIYYSQIVNDFQKGDIAEGYSVSREKKESFPLTVTSAQKNPTAFYLCASNHPGSQRIPLHFGNGTRLTVT.

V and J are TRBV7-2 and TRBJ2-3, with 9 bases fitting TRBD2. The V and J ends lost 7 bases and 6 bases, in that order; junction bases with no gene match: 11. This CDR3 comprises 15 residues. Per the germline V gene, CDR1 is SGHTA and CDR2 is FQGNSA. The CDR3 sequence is CASTQSGGPWDTQYF. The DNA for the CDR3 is TGTGCCAGCACCCAGAGCGGGGGGCCGTGGGATACGCAGTATTTT.

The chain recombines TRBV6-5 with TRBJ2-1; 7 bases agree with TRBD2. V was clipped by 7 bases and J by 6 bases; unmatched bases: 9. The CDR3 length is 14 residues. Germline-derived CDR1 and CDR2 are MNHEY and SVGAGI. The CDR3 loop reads CASTPRGRGNEQFF. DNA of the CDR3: TGTGCCAGCACCCCAAGAGGGAGGGGCAATGAGCAGTTCTTC.

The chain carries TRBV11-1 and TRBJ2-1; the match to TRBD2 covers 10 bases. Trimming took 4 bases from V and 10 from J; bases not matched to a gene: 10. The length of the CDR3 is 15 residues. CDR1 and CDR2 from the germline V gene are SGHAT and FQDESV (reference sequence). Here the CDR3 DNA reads TGTGCCAGCAGCTCCCCAAGCGGGAGGGCCGGGGAGCAGTTCTTC. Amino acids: CASSSPSGRAGEQFF.

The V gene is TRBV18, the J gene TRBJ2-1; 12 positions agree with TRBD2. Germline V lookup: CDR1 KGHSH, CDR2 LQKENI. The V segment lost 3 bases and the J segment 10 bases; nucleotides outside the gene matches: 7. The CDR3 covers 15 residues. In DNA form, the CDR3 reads TGTGCCAGCTCACCGTCTAGCGGGGGGGCCCAGGAGCAGTTCTTC. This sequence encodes CASSPSSGGAQEQFF. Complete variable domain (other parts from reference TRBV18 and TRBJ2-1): NAGVMQNPRHLVRRRGQEARLRCSPMKGHSHVYWYRQLPEEGLKFMVYLQKENIIDESGMPKERFSAEFPKEGPSILRIQQVVRGDSAAYFCASSPSSGGAQEQFFGPGTRLTVL.

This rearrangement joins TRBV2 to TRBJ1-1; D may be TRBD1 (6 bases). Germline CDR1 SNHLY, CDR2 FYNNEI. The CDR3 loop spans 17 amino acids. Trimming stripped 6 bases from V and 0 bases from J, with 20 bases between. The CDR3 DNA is TGTGCCAGCAGGGGCCGTGGGGGCCTCGCCATGAACACTGAAGCTTTCTTT. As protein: CASRGRGGLAMNTEAFF.

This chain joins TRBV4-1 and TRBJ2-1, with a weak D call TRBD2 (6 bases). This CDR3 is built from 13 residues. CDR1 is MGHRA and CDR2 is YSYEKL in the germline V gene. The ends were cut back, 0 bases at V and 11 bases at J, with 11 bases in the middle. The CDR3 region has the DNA TGCGCCAGCAGCCAAGACCAGAGGACTAAGCAGTTCTTC. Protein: CASSQDQRTKQFF.

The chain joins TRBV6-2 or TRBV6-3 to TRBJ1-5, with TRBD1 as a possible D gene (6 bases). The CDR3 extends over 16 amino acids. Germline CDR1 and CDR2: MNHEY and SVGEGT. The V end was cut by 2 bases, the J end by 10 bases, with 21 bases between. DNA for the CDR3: TGTGCCAGCAGTTACCCACGGACAGCAAGGCAGGAACCCCAGCATTTT. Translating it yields CASSYPRTARQEPQHF.

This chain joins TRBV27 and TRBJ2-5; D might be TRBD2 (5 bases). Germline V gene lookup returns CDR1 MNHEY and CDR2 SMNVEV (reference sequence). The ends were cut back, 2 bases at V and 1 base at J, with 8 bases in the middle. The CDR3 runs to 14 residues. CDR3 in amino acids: CASSLGLPQETQYF. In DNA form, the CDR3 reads TGTGCCAGCAGTTTAGGACTCCCCCAAGAGACCCAGTACTTC.

In DNA, the CDR3 is TGTGCCCCCGGGACAGAACAAGAGACCCAGTACTTC. Translating gives CAPGTEQETQYF. This chain uses TRBV2 with TRBJ2-5; the match to TRBD1 covers 7 bases. From germline, CDR1 is SNHLY and CDR2 FYNNEI. This CDR3 has 12 amino acids. Trimming cost V 11 bases and J 2 bases; bases outside gene matches: 5.

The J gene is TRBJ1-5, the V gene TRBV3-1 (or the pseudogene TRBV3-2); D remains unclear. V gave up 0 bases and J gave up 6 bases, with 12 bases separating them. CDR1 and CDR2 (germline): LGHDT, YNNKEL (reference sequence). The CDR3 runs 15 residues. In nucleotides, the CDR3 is TGTGCCAGCAGCCAAGATGCGACTTATCTTCAGCCCCAGCATTTT. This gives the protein CASSQDATYLQPQHF.

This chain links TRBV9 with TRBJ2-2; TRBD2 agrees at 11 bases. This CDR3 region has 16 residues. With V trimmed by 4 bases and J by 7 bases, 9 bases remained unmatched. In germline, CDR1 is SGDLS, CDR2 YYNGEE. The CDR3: CASSPVSGRVGGELFF. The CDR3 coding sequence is TGTGCCAGCAGCCCAGTTAGCGGGAGGGTAGGCGGGGAGCTGTTTTTT.

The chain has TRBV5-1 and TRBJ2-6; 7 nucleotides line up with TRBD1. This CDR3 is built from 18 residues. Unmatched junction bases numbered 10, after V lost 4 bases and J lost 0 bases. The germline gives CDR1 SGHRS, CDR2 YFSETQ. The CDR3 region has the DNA TGCGCCAGCAGCATCCCTCGGGACAGCTCCTCTGGGGCCAACGTCCTGACTTTC. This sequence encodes CASSIPRDSSSGANVLTF.

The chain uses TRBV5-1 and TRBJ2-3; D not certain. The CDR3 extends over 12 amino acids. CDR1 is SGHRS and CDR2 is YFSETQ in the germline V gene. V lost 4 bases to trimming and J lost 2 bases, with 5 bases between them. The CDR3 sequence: CASSVNTDTQYF. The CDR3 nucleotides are TGCGCCAGCAGCGTCAACACAGATACGCAGTATTTT.

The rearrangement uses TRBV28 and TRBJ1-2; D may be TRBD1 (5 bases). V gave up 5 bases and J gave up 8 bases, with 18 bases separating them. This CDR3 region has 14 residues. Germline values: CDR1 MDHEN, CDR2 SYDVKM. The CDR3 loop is CASSQPVRGRGYTF. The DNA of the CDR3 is TGTGCCAGCAGTCAACCTGTAAGGGGCCGGGGCTACACCTTC.

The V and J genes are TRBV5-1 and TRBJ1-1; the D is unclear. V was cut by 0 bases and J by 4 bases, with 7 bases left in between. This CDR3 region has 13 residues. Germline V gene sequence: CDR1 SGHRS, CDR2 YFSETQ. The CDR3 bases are TGCGCCAGCAGCTTGGCCGTGGCCACTGAAGCTTTCTTT. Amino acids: CASSLAVATEAFF. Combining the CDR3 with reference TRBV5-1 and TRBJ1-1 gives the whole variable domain KAGVTQTPRYLIKTRGQQVTLSCSPISGHRSVSWYQQTPGQGLQFLFEYFSETQRNKGNFPGRFSGRQFSNSRSEMNVSTLELGDSALYLCASSLAVATEAFFGQGTRLTVV.

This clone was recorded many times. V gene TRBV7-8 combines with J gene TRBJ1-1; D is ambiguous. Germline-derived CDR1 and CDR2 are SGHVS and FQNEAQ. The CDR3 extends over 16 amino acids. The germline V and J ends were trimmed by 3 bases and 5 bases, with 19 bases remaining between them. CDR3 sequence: CASSFRQVAKWTEAFF. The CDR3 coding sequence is TGTGCCAGCAGCTTCCGGCAGGTCGCCAAGTGGACTGAAGCTTTCTTT. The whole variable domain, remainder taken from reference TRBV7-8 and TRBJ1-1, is GAGVSQSPRYKVAKRGQDVALRCDPISGHVSLFWYQQALGQGPEFLTYFQNEAQLDKSGLPSDRFFAERPEGSVSTLKIQRTQQEDSAVYLCASSFRQVAKWTEAFFGQGTRLTVV.

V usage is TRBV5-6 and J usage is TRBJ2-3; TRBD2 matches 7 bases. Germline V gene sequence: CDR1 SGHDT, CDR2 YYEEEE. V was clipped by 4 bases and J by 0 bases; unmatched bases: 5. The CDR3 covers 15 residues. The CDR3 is CASSLGGTSTDTQYF. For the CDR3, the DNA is TGTGCCAGCAGCCTCGGGGGGACTAGCACAGATACGCAGTATTTT. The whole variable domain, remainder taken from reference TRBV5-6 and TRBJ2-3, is DAGVTQSPTHLIKTRGQQVTLRCSPKSGHDTVSWYQQALGQGPQFIFQYYEEEERQRGNFPDRFSGHQFPNYSSELNVNALLLGDSALYLCASSLGGTSTDTQYFGPGTRLTVL.

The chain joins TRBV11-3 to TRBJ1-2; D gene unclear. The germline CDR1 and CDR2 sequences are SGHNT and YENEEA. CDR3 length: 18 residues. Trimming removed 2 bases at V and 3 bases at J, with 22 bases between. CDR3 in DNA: TGTGCCAGCAGCTTATTCTCATGGCTGGGCCAGTTTGACTATGGCTACACCTTC. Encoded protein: CASSLFSWLGQFDYGYTF.

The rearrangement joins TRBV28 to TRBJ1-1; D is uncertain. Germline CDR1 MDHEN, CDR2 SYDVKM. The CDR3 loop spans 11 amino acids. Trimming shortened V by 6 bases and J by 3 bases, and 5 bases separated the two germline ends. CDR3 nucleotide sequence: TGTGCCAGCAGGACATACACTGAAGCTTTCTTT. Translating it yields CASRTYTEAFF.